These 25 T cell receptor beta chains were sequenced from one sample in a study of blood T cell repertoires in COVID-19. Clones were sequenced by immunoSEQ multiplex PCR, and TCRdb holds only the in-frame ones, with some missing. The data show 150,000 to 200,000 clones, approximately 77% seen once. Sequenced input: peripheral blood. These TCRs come from a woman older than 75 with active or convalescent COVID-19.

The chain links TRBV6-5 to TRBJ1-3; perhaps TRBD1 as D (5 bases). Germline values: CDR1 MNHEY, CDR2 SVGAGI. Trimming cost V 4 bases and J 4 bases, with 8 bases left between them. This CDR3 region has 13 residues. For the CDR3, the DNA is TGTGCCAGCAGTTTCCCAGGGGGAAACACCATATATTTT. This gives the protein CASSFPGGNTIYF.

The chain couples TRBV6-4 to TRBJ1-2, with D unresolved. The CDR3 sequence is 13 residues long. The germline gives CDR1 MRHNA, CDR2 SNTAGT. Trimming stripped 6 bases from V and 6 bases from J, with 14 bases between. This CDR3 is CASRASLGHGYTF. CDR3 bases: TGTGCCAGCAGAGCCTCCCTGGGCCATGGCTACACCTTC.

This sequence joins TRBV6-5 and TRBJ2-7, with D perhaps TRBD1 (5 bases). The V and J ends lost 2 bases and 3 bases respectively, with 8 bases between them. CDR1 is MNHEY, CDR2 SVGAGI, per germline. The CDR3 contains 13 residues. The chain's CDR3 is CASSYRQFYEQYF. The CDR3 bases are TGTGCCAGCAGTTACAGACAGTTCTACGAGCAGTACTTC.

This sequence joins TRBV10-3 and TRBJ1-1, with 8 bases aligning to TRBD1. With 2 bases clipped from V and 4 bases from J, the junction kept 6 bases outside the gene matches. Germline CDR1 ENHRY, CDR2 SYGVKD. The CDR3 consists of 15 residues. CDR3 DNA sequence: TGTGCCATCAGTGAGCAGCAGGGGGCAGGCACTGAAGCTTTCTTT. It translates to CAISEQQGAGTEAFF.

The rearrangement links TRBV7-9 to TRBJ2-7, with 7 positions matching TRBD2. CDR1 is SEHNR, CDR2 FQNEAQ, per germline (reference sequence). Trimming cost V 2 bases and J 1 base; bases outside gene matches: 2. This CDR3 has 14 amino acids. The CDR3 loop reads CASSLPGGSYEQYF. In DNA form, the CDR3 reads TGTGCCAGCAGCTTACCCGGGGGGTCCTACGAGCAGTACTTC.

The chain has TRBV19 and TRBJ2-7; D gene ambiguous. CDR1 is LNHDA and CDR2 is SQIVND in the germline V gene (reference sequence). Trimming removed 5 bases at V and 0 bases at J, with 5 bases between. CDR3 size: 12 residues. Here the CDR3 reads CASSPSSYEQYF. The CDR3 nucleotides are TGTGCCAGTAGTCCGAGCTCCTACGAGCAGTACTTC.

This chain uses TRBV10-3 with TRBJ1-1, with 8 nucleotides matching TRBD1. The ends lost 4 bases at V and 3 bases at J; junction bases unmatched: 4. Looked up from germline, CDR1 is ENHRY and CDR2 is SYGVKD. The CDR3 sequence is 14 residues long. The CDR3, as DNA: TGTGCCATCAGTGTCCAGGACAGGGACACTGAAGCTTTCTTT. It is translated as CAISVQDRDTEAFF.

The V call is TRBV12-3 or TRBV12-4, the J call TRBJ2-1; D is ambiguous. The V gene lost 6 bases and the J gene lost 5 bases, with 5 bases spanning the gap. CDR3 length equals 11 residues. Here the CDR3 DNA reads TGTGCCAGCAGAGCCAACAATGAGCAGTTCTTC. This encodes CASRANNEQFF.

This clone has a handful of counts. The chain couples TRBV2 to TRBJ1-5, with a tentative D call TRBD1 (6 bases). CDR3 length: 13 amino acids. Trimming shortened V by 6 bases and J by 10 bases, and 16 bases separated the two germline ends. CDR1 and CDR2 from the germline V gene are SNHLY and FYNNEI. CDR3 bases: TGTGCCAGCAGGGCCGACAGGTCCGGACCCCAGCATTTT. Protein sequence: CASRADRSGPQHF.

This chain connects TRBV28 to TRBJ1-1, with D perhaps matching TRBD1 (5 bases). Germline loops: CDR1 MDHEN, CDR2 SYDVKM. Trimming left V 7 bases short and J 1 base short, with 13 bases between. CDR3 size: 14 residues. CDR3 coding DNA: TGTGCCAGCAACCCGGCAGGGCGGAACACTGAAGCTTTCTTT. It encodes CASNPAGRNTEAFF.

This chain connects TRBV6-6 to TRBJ1-5, with 10 bases fitting TRBD1. J was trimmed by 3 bases and V by 5 bases; bases with no gene match: 13. The CDR3 is made up of 18 amino acids. Germline V gene lookup returns CDR1 MNHNY and CDR2 SVGAGI (reference sequence). CDR3 sequence reads: CASSPSPRDRGYNQPQHF. The CDR3 DNA reads as TGTGCCAGCAGTCCTTCGCCCAGGGACAGGGGTTACAATCAGCCCCAGCATTTT.

V and J are TRBV7-8 and TRBJ2-2; 7 bases align to TRBD2. The CDR3 contains 16 residues. Trimming at V came to 5 bases and at J to 7 bases, leaving 13 bases not matched to a gene. Germline V gene lookup returns CDR1 SGHVS and CDR2 FQNEAQ. The CDR3 protein is CASSPHRSGNDGELFF. CDR3 coding DNA: TGTGCCAGCAGCCCCCATCGGAGCGGGAACGACGGGGAGCTGTTTTTT.

The chain links TRBV28 to TRBJ1-4; 7 bases match TRBD1. With V trimmed by 6 bases and J by 7 bases, 5 bases remained unmatched. Per the germline V gene, CDR1 is MDHEN and CDR2 is SYDVKM. This CDR3 spans 13 amino acids. CDR3 sequence reads: CASSRDSSEKLFF. CDR3 nucleotide sequence: TGTGCCAGCAGCCGGGACAGCTCTGAAAAACTGTTTTTT.

J is TRBJ1-4 and V is TRBV2, with a possible D match to TRBD1 (5 bases). The V end was cut by 6 bases, the J end by 4 bases, with 12 bases between. The germline V gene has CDR1 SNHLY and CDR2 FYNNEI. The CDR3 is 14 amino acids. In DNA form, the CDR3 reads TGTGCCAGCAGGGGGGGTCCGAATAATGAAAAACTGTTTTTT. This codes for CASRGGPNNEKLFF.

The CDR3 bases are TGCAGCGCATTCAGGGGAAACTACGAGCAGTACTTC. Amino acids: CSAFRGNYEQYF. The V and J genes are TRBV29-1 and TRBJ2-7; maybe TRBD1 (6 bases). The V end lost 7 bases, the J end lost 3 bases, and 13 bases lay between the germline ends. CDR3 length: 12 residues. Germline loops: CDR1 SQVTM, CDR2 ANQGSEA.

The chain has TRBV5-4 and TRBJ1-3; D is uncertain. The CDR3 is made up of 12 amino acids. CDR1 is SGHNT, CDR2 YYREEE, per germline (reference sequence). V was trimmed by 4 bases and J by 4 bases, leaving 6 bases between them. CDR3 sequence reads: CASSREGNTIYF. The CDR3 DNA is TGTGCCAGCAGCCGGGAGGGAAACACCATATATTTT.

The chain carries TRBV30 and TRBJ1-5; the D gene is possibly TRBD1 (6 bases). Germline lookup yields CDR1 GTSNPN and CDR2 SVGIG (reference sequence). The CDR3 length is 19 residues. Between the trimmed V and J ends, which lost 0 bases and 3 bases, there was a span of 24 bases. The DNA of the CDR3 is TGTGCCTGGAGTGTTCTCGATACCGGGACATTGGAACCCAATCAGCCCCAGCATTTT. Protein product: CAWSVLDTGTLEPNQPQHF.

The chain uses TRBV27 and TRBJ1-6; 9 nucleotides match TRBD1. Trimming at V came to 4 bases and at J to 9 bases, leaving 4 bases not matched to a gene. This CDR3 region has 14 residues. From germline, CDR1 is MNHEY and CDR2 SMNVEV (reference sequence). The CDR3 nucleotides are TGTGCCAGCAGTTCGGACAGGGGAGGTTCACCCCTCCACTTT. Its translation is CASSSDRGGSPLHF.

The chain has TRBV6-1 and TRBJ2-5, with 8 nucleotides matching TRBD1. Germline assignment: CDR1 MNHNS and CDR2 SASEGT. Germline trimming cut 2 bases from V and 5 bases from J; bases unmatched to any gene: 10. The CDR3 runs 16 residues. The chain's CDR3 is CASSEQGALGRETQYF. The CDR3 nucleotides read TGTGCCAGCAGTGAACAGGGGGCCCTTGGTCGGGAGACCCAGTACTTC.

V usage is TRBV9 and J usage is TRBJ2-1, with a possible D match to TRBD1 (5 bases). Germline assignment: CDR1 SGDLS and CDR2 YYNGEE. The CDR3 length is 15 residues. Deletions cut 0 bases from V and 4 bases from J, with 11 bases between. CDR3 sequence (DNA): TGTGCCAGCAGCGTAGTAGGGGTGAGTTACAATGAGCAGTTCTTC. Its translation: CASSVVGVSYNEQFF.

The chain joins TRBV7-3 to TRBJ1-1; 7 bases fit TRBD1. V gave up 5 bases and J gave up 9 bases; unmatched junction bases: 6. The CDR3 extends over 12 amino acids. Germline-derived CDR1 and CDR2 are SGHTA and FQGTGA. The CDR3 DNA is TGTGCCAGCAGCCTTGGACAGGACCAAGCTTTCTTT. Its translation is CASSLGQDQAFF.

CDR3 nucleotide sequence: TGTGCCAGCAGTGATATGTTTCGGGGGGTGGTATCTGAGACCCAGTACTTC. It specifies CASSDMFRGVVSETQYF. V is TRBV25-1 and J is TRBJ2-5; 7 bases fit TRBD2. The CDR3 length is 17 residues. Germline values: CDR1 MGHDK, CDR2 SYGVNS. The V and J ends lost 3 bases and 5 bases, in that order; junction bases with no gene match: 15.

The chain carries TRBV7-9 and TRBJ1-1, with a possible D match to TRBD1 (6 bases). The germline V gene encodes CDR1 SEHNR and CDR2 FQNEAQ (reference sequence). Trimming left V 5 bases short and J 2 bases short, with 12 bases between. This CDR3 contains 14 residues. CDR3 region: CASSQGLRNTEAFF. CDR3 bases: TGTGCCAGCAGCCAGGGGTTAAGAAACACTGAAGCTTTCTTT.

This chain joins TRBV11-2 and TRBJ2-5; possible D gene TRBD2, 6 bases. With 5 bases removed from V and 5 bases from J, the gap between germline ends came to 9 bases. Germline V lookup: CDR1 SGHAT, CDR2 FQNNGV. The CDR3 is 12 amino acids. CDR3 amino acids: CASSRGFETQYF. CDR3 bases: TGTGCCAGCAGCCGGGGGTTCGAGACCCAGTACTTC.

V usage is TRBV5-4 and J usage is TRBJ2-3; 13 positions match TRBD2. The V gene end was trimmed by 2 bases and the J gene end by 1 base; junction bases not matched to a gene: 7. Germline V CDR1 and CDR2: SGHNT, YYREEE (reference sequence). This CDR3 has 18 residues. In DNA form, the CDR3 reads TGTGCCAGCAGCTTCCGGACTAGCGGGAGAAGCGGCACAGATACGCAGTATTTT. It specifies CASSFRTSGRSGTDTQYF.